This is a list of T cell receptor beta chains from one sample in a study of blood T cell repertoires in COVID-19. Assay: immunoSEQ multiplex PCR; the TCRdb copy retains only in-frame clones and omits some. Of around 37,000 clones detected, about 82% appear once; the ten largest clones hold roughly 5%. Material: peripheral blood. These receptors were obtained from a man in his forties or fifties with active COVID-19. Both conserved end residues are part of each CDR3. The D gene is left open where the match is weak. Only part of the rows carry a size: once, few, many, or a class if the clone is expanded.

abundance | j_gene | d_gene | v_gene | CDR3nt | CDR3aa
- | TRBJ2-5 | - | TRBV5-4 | TGTGCCAGCAGCTTCCCAGGACAAGACCAAGAGACCCAGTACTTC | CASSFPGQDQETQYF
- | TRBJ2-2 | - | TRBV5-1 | TGCGCCAGCAGACAGGGATCCCCCGGGGAGCTGTTTTTT | CASRQGSPGELFF
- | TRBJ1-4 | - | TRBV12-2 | TGTGCAAGTCGCTCCCGGTTCGGGGGGGCTAATGAAAAACTGTTTTTT | CASRSRFGGANEKLFF
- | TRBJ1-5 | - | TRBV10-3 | TGTGCCATCAGTGAGTCGATTGGGGGGGCTAAGGAGCCCCAGCATTTT | CAISESIGGAKEPQHF
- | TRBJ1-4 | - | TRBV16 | TGTGCCAGCAGCCAATCGGCAGGGGATAACGAAAAACTGTTTTTT | CASSQSAGDNEKLFF
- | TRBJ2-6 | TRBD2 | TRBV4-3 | TGCGCCAGCAGCCAAGATCCAGGGCTAGCGGGGGGGCCAGGTGGGGCCAACGTCCTGACTTTC | CASSQDPGLAGGPGGANVLTF
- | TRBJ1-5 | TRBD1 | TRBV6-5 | TGTGCCAGCAGTTATACAGGGGAGAGGCCCCAGCATTTT | CASSYTGERPQHF
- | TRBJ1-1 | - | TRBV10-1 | TGCGCCAGCAAGTTACAGGGGAACACTGAAGCTTTCTTT | CASKLQGNTEAFF
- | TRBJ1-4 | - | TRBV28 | TGTGCCAGCAGAGATACAGTCGCAACTAATGAAAAACTGTTTTTT | CASRDTVATNEKLFF
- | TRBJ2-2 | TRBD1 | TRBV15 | TGTGCCACCAGCTCCCGGACAGGGGGCAACGCCGGGGAGCTGTTTTTT | CATSSRTGGNAGELFF
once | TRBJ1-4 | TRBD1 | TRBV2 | TGTGCCAGCACTTGGACAGGGGGAGAGGAAAAACTGTTTTTT | CASTWTGGEEKLFF
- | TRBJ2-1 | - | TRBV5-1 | TGCGCCAGCAGCTTGGATGGGACGGGAGCCGCCTACAATGAGCAGTTCTTC | CASSLDGTGAAYNEQFF
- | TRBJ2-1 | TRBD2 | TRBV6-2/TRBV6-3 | TGTGCCAGCAGTTACAGCGGGGGCTCCTACAATGAGCAGTTCTTC | CASSYSGGSYNEQFF
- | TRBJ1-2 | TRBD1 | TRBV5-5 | TGTGCCAGCAGCTTCCCCGGGACAGGGGGCCTAAACTATGGCTACACCTTC | CASSFPGTGGLNYGYTF
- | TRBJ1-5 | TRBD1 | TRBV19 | TGTGCCAGTAGTATGACAGGGGGCGCCCGGCAGCCCCAGCATTTT | CASSMTGGARQPQHF
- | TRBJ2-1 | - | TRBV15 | TGTGCCACCAGCAGACCTCCCAATGAGCAGTTCTTC | CATSRPPNEQFF
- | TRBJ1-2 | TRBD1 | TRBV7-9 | TGTGCCAGCAGCTTACGACAGGGATCCAACTATGGCTACACCTTC | CASSLRQGSNYGYTF